The 32 T cell receptor beta chains in this list originate from one sample, sequenced in a study of OX40 agonist ivuxolimab in advanced cancers. The data were produced by immunoSEQ multiplex PCR, yet TCRdb's version contains in-frame clones alone and is incomplete. The profile shows roughly 58,000 clones, around 81% of them singletons. Sample: CD4+ or CD8+ T cells sorted from blood, taken in a trial of the OX40 agonist ivuxolimab. These receptors were collected from an adult with an advanced solid tumor such as melanoma, head and neck, liver or kidney cancer.

The chain joins TRBV5-4 to TRBJ2-3; D ambiguous. This CDR3 contains 14 residues. Germline CDR1 reads SGHNT; CDR2 reads YYREEE (reference sequence). V was pared by 0 bases and J by 1 base, with 6 bases between. The CDR3, as DNA: TGTGCCAGCAGCTTGGGACAACGCACAGATACGCAGTATTTT. Translation gives CASSLGQRTDTQYF. The variable domain in full, completed from reference TRBV5-4 and TRBJ2-3, reads ETGVTQSPTHLIKTRGQQVTLRCSSQSGHNTVSWYQQALGQGPQFIFQYYREEENGRGNFPPRFSGLQFPNYSSELNVNALELDDSALYLCASSLGQRTDTQYFGPGTRLTVL.

This clone is categorized as medium-sized. The chain uses TRBV10-3 and TRBJ1-1; D is unclear. The CDR3 sequence is 11 residues long. Germline loops: CDR1 ENHRY, CDR2 SYGVKD. Trimming stripped 10 bases from V and 1 base from J, with 7 bases between. In DNA, the CDR3 is TGTGCCACAACAGAGAACACTGAAGCTTTCTTT. It specifies CATTENTEAFF.

The rearrangement joins TRBV10-1 to TRBJ2-2, with D hard to call. Per the germline V gene, CDR1 is WNHNN and CDR2 is SYGVQD (reference sequence). This CDR3 contains 13 residues. Trimming removed 2 bases from V and 6 bases from J, with 7 bases in between. In nucleotides, the CDR3 is TGCGCCAGCAGTGAGGGTTGGGCCGGGGAGCTGTTTTTT. Its translation: CASSEGWAGELFF.

J is TRBJ2-4 and V is TRBV18; D is uncertain. The CDR3 consists of 13 residues. CDR1 is KGHSH and CDR2 is LQKENI in the germline V gene. V lost 2 bases and J lost 6, with 8 bases in between. The CDR3 reads CASSPELGNIQYF. CDR3 nucleotides: TGTGCCAGCTCACCAGAGTTGGGAAACATTCAGTACTTC.

The chain recombines TRBV4-2 with TRBJ1-6; D is ambiguous. The V end lost 4 bases, the J end lost 7 bases, and 8 bases lay between the germline ends. The CDR3 runs 13 residues. Germline V lookup: CDR1 LGHNA, CDR2 YNFKEQ. The CDR3 region has the DNA TGTGCCAGCAGCCGAGAACTAAATTCACCCCTCCACTTT. Protein product: CASSRELNSPLHF.

The rearrangement uses TRBV5-1 and TRBJ1-4; unclear D gene. From germline, CDR1 is SGHRS and CDR2 YFSETQ. The CDR3 covers 15 residues. Trimming removed 0 bases from V and 0 bases from J, with 6 bases in between. This CDR3 is CASSLGPTTNEKLFF. CDR3 bases: TGCGCCAGCAGCTTGGGACCCACAACTAATGAAAAACTGTTTTTT. The full variable domain, with the rest looked up from reference TRBV5-1 and TRBJ1-4, is KAGVTQTPRYLIKTRGQQVTLSCSPISGHRSVSWYQQTPGQGLQFLFEYFSETQRNKGNFPGRFSGRQFSNSRSEMNVSTLELGDSALYLCASSLGPTTNEKLFFGSGTQLSVL.

This chain joins TRBV7-3 and TRBJ2-1; D is undetermined. V was pared by 4 bases and J by 4 bases, with 14 bases between. Germline assignment: CDR1 SGHTA and CDR2 FQGTGA. This CDR3 has 15 residues. CDR3 in DNA: TGTGCCAGCAGCTGGACCGCCGTCGGGTACAATGAGCAGTTCTTC. The encoded protein is CASSWTAVGYNEQFF. The variable domain in full, with the rest retrieved from reference TRBV7-3 and TRBJ2-1, is GAGVSQTPSNKVTEKGKYVELRCDPISGHTALYWYRQSLGQGPEFLIYFQGTGAADDSGLPNDRFFAVRPEGSVSTLKIQRTERGDSAVYLCASSWTAVGYNEQFFGPGTRLTVL.

In this sample, this clone turned up once. The chain uses TRBV7-2 and TRBJ2-2; 8 nucleotides align to TRBD1. Germline assignment: CDR1 SGHTA and CDR2 FQGNSA. The CDR3 is 15 residues long. V gave up 5 bases and J gave up 6 bases; unmatched junction bases: 8. As DNA, the CDR3 is TGTGCCAGCAGCCCAAACAGGGGGGAGGCCGGGGAGCTGTTTTTT. This sequence encodes CASSPNRGEAGELFF.

The chain joins TRBV27 to TRBJ1-5, with 9 bases lining up with TRBD1. This CDR3 is built from 16 residues. Losses at the gene ends were 4 bases for V and 5 bases for J; bases not matched to a gene: 9. Looked up from germline, CDR1 is MNHEY and CDR2 is SMNVEV (reference sequence). For the CDR3, the DNA is TGTGCCAGCAGTTCAAACCGACAGGGGGTGGATCAGCCCCAGCATTTT. It encodes CASSSNRQGVDQPQHF.

The chain recombines TRBV30 with TRBJ2-7; D remains unclear. Trimming left V 3 bases short and J 3 bases short, with 12 bases between. The germline V gene encodes CDR1 GTSNPN and CDR2 SVGIG (reference sequence). The length of the CDR3 is 13 residues. CDR3 amino acids: CAWRIQGLYEQYF. As DNA, the CDR3 is TGTGCCTGGAGGATTCAAGGGCTCTACGAGCAGTACTTC.

J is TRBJ2-5 and V is TRBV30, with a possible D match to TRBD1 (6 bases). Trimming left V 3 bases short and J 4 bases short, with 12 bases between. The germline CDR1 and CDR2 sequences are GTSNPN and SVGIG (reference sequence). The CDR3 totals 13 residues. Here the CDR3 reads CAWSSQGPETQYF. In DNA, the CDR3 is TGTGCCTGGAGCTCACAGGGCCCAGAGACCCAGTACTTC.

The chain combines TRBV25-1 with TRBJ1-2, with 10 bases aligning to TRBD1. Per the germline V gene, CDR1 is MGHDK and CDR2 is SYGVNS. Trimming removed 1 base from V and 2 bases from J; junction bases left unmatched: 1. The CDR3 totals 15 residues. The CDR3 here is CASSEWDRGNYGYTF. CDR3 nucleotide sequence: TGTGCCAGCAGTGAATGGGACAGGGGAAACTATGGCTACACCTTC.

The rearrangement joins TRBV5-1 to TRBJ2-5; 12 bases are a match to TRBD2. Trimming at V came to 4 bases and at J to 4 bases, leaving 14 bases not matched to a gene. CDR3 size: 18 residues. CDR1 and CDR2 (germline): SGHRS, YFSETQ. The CDR3 is CASSPGLAGMGQLETQYF. In DNA form, the CDR3 reads TGCGCCAGCAGCCCTGGACTAGCGGGGATGGGGCAGTTAGAGACCCAGTACTTC.

CDR3 sequence (DNA): TGTGCCGGCGGCAGGGGTGGCAATCAGCCCCAGCATTTT. Translated, it gives CAGGRGGNQPQHF. V is TRBV19 and J is TRBJ1-5; D is possibly TRBD1 (6 bases). There are 13 residues in the CDR3. From germline, CDR1 is LNHDA and CDR2 SQIVND (reference sequence). V lost 11 bases and J 2 bases, leaving 13 bases between the germline ends.

CDR3 bases: TGTGCCAGCTCACCACAAGAAACCTCTGGAAACACCATATATTTT. The encoded protein is CASSPQETSGNTIYF. This chain links TRBV18 with TRBJ1-3, with no clear D. The CDR3 has 15 amino acids. V dropped 1 base and J dropped 0 bases, with 7 bases sitting between them. Germline CDR1 and CDR2: KGHSH and LQKENI.

V usage is TRBV30 and J usage is TRBJ2-1; TRBD2 aligns across 7 bases. The CDR3 has 13 residues. Germline V lookup: CDR1 GTSNPN, CDR2 SVGIG (reference sequence). V was pared by 5 bases and J by 14 bases, with 15 bases of the junction left unmatched. CDR3 region: CAWSFMGEGEEFF. In nucleotides, the CDR3 is TGTGCCTGGTCCTTCATGGGGGAGGGAGAGGAGTTCTTC.

The chain carries TRBV10-2 and TRBJ2-1; 13 bases agree with TRBD2. The V gene end was trimmed by 6 bases and the J gene end by 9 bases; junction bases not matched to a gene: 8. The length of the CDR3 is 15 residues. Germline V CDR1 and CDR2: WSHSY, SAAADI. The CDR3 here is CASRPLAGGPTEQFF. The CDR3 DNA is TGCGCCAGCAGACCACTAGCGGGAGGGCCAACTGAGCAGTTCTTC.

This clone was observed a single time. The chain employs TRBV28 and TRBJ1-5, with 7 positions matching TRBD1. The J segment lost 5 bases and the V segment lost 7 bases, leaving 8 bases of the junction unmatched. CDR1 and CDR2 from the germline V gene are MDHEN and SYDVKM. The CDR3 runs 14 residues. DNA for the CDR3: TGTGCCAGCAAACCGGGACAGAGACATCAGCCCCAGCATTTT. Encoded protein: CASKPGQRHQPQHF.

This clone was observed once. This chain joins TRBV6-5 and TRBJ2-7, with TRBD1 matching over 7 bases. The germline V gene encodes CDR1 MNHEY and CDR2 SVGAGI. The CDR3 is 15 amino acids. After removal of 6 bases from V and 0 bases from J, the junction contained 8 bases not matched to a gene. The CDR3 sequence is CASRRQGMSSYEQYF. In DNA form, the CDR3 reads TGTGCCAGCAGAAGACAGGGTATGAGCTCCTACGAGCAGTACTTC.

As to this clone: This specimen includes other DNA sequences encoding the same CDR3. The chain has TRBV5-4 and TRBJ2-5, with 10 bases aligning to TRBD1. Germline CDR1 and CDR2: SGHNT and YYREEE (reference sequence). CDR3 size: 15 residues. Trimming at V came to 4 bases and at J to 5 bases, leaving 8 bases not matched to a gene. In DNA form, the CDR3 reads TGTGCCAGCAGCCCTTCGACAGGGGGCGGTGAGACCCAGTACTTC. Encoded protein: CASSPSTGGGETQYF.

V gene TRBV12-5 combines with J gene TRBJ1-4; D remains ambiguous. V dropped 0 bases and J dropped 0 bases, with 8 bases sitting between them. The CDR3 covers 16 residues. Germline V gene sequence: CDR1 LGHNT, CDR2 FRNRAP. CDR3 nucleotide sequence: TGTGCTAGTGGTTTGGTAGGCGATGCAACTAATGAAAAACTGTTTTTT. Residues: CASGLVGDATNEKLFF. The variable domain in full, with the rest retrieved from reference TRBV12-5 and TRBJ1-4, is DARVTQTPRHKVTEMGQEVTMRCQPILGHNTVFWYRQTMMQGLELLAYFRNRAPLDDSGMPKDRFSAEMPDATLATLKIQPSEPRDSAVYFCASGLVGDATNEKLFFGSGTQLSVL.

The V and J genes are TRBV7-9 and TRBJ2-1; a weak D match, TRBD2 (5 bases). The germline gives CDR1 SEHNR, CDR2 FQNEAQ (reference sequence). V lost 5 bases and J lost 12, with 11 bases in between. CDR3 size: 11 residues. This chain's CDR3 is CASSAGIGQFF. The CDR3 DNA sequence: TGTGCCAGCAGCGCGGGTATTGGGCAGTTCTTC.

V usage is TRBV5-4 and J usage is TRBJ2-3, with 7 bases fitting TRBD2. V lost 5 bases, J lost 0 bases, and 9 bases stayed unmatched. Germline V gives CDR1 SGHNT, CDR2 YYREEE (reference sequence). The CDR3 consists of 16 residues. For the CDR3, the DNA is TGTGCCAGCAGTTGGGGGGGTGGTATAAGCACAGATACGCAGTATTTT. This sequence encodes CASSWGGGISTDTQYF. The full variable domain, completed using reference TRBV5-4 and TRBJ2-3, is ETGVTQSPTHLIKTRGQQVTLRCSSQSGHNTVSWYQQALGQGPQFIFQYYREEENGRGNFPPRFSGLQFPNYSSELNVNALELDDSALYLCASSWGGGISTDTQYFGPGTRLTVL.

The gene calls are TRBV2 and TRBJ1-2; tentatively, D is TRBD1 (5 bases). There are 13 residues in the CDR3. Germline V CDR1 and CDR2: SNHLY, FYNNEI. Between the trimmed V and J ends, which lost 4 bases and 4 bases, there was a span of 10 bases. CDR3 protein: CASSGGEVYGYTF. The CDR3, as DNA: TGTGCCAGCAGTGGGGGGGAGGTCTATGGCTACACCTTC.

This chain joins TRBV6-6 and TRBJ1-1; D may be TRBD1 (5 bases). V lost 4 bases to trimming and J lost 2 bases, with 11 bases between them. CDR3 length: 14 residues. In germline, CDR1 is MNHNY, CDR2 SVGAGI (reference sequence). CDR3 nucleotide sequence: TGTGCCAGCAGTTCGGACATCCTAAACACTGAAGCTTTCTTT. It is translated as CASSSDILNTEAFF.

This clone was detected only once. The chain couples TRBV10-3 to TRBJ2-1; D uncertain. V dropped 10 bases and J dropped 0 bases, with 13 bases sitting between them. The CDR3 has 14 residues. The germline gives CDR1 ENHRY, CDR2 SYGVKD. For the CDR3, the DNA is TGTGCCACAACCCCCAGAAGCTCCTACAATGAGCAGTTCTTC. This translates into CATTPRSSYNEQFF.

This rearrangement joins TRBV5-1 to TRBJ2-5, with 9 bases lining up with TRBD2. The V gene end was trimmed by 4 bases and the J gene end by 5 bases; junction bases not matched to a gene: 9. The germline V gene encodes CDR1 SGHRS and CDR2 YFSETQ. The CDR3 extends over 15 amino acids. The DNA of the CDR3 is TGCGCCAGCAGCCCTCAAGCGGGGGGCTTGGAGACCCAGTACTTC. It codes for CASSPQAGGLETQYF. Filled out from reference TRBV5-1 and TRBJ2-5, the complete variable domain reads KAGVTQTPRYLIKTRGQQVTLSCSPISGHRSVSWYQQTPGQGLQFLFEYFSETQRNKGNFPGRFSGRQFSNSRSEMNVSTLELGDSALYLCASSPQAGGLETQYFGPGTRLLVL.

V and J are TRBV4-2 and TRBJ2-5; weak D call: TRBD1 (5 bases). The CDR3 is made up of 13 amino acids. Per germline, CDR1 LGHNA and CDR2 YNFKEQ. The germline V and J ends were trimmed by 3 bases and 5 bases, with 10 bases remaining between them. This CDR3 is CASSQAGIETQYF. CDR3 nucleotides: TGTGCCAGCAGCCAGGCAGGGATCGAGACCCAGTACTTC.

Written as DNA, the CDR3 is TGCGCCAGCAGCTTGGTACGGGGGGGCGCGAACACTGAAGCTTTCTTT. It codes for CASSLVRGGANTEAFF. The chain combines TRBV5-1 with TRBJ1-1; maybe TRBD1 (6 bases). Trimming stripped 0 bases from V and 1 base from J, with 13 bases between. The CDR3 runs to 16 residues. The germline CDR1 and CDR2 sequences are SGHRS and YFSETQ.

This chain connects TRBV4-1 to TRBJ2-5; D gene unclear. With the DNA end fitting TRBJ2-7 better, the J assignment may be wrong. This CDR3 has 15 residues. CDR1 and CDR2 (germline): MGHRA, YSYEKL. This CDR3 reads CASSQEDQTLYEQYF. The CDR3 bases are TGCGCCAGCAGCCAAGAGGACCAGACCCTCTACGAGCAGTACTTC.

The chain joins TRBV25-1 to TRBJ2-5; the D gene could be TRBD1 or TRBD2 (5 bases each). Germline V gives CDR1 MGHDK, CDR2 SYGVNS. V lost 0 bases and J 4 bases, leaving 18 bases between the germline ends. The CDR3 spans 17 residues. This chain's CDR3 is CASSEYTSRGPRETQYF. Written as DNA, the CDR3 is TGTGCCAGCAGTGAATATACCTCCCGGGGACCGCGAGAGACCCAGTACTTC.

V gene TRBV18 combines with J gene TRBJ1-1; no clear D. The CDR3 has 14 residues. Germline lookup yields CDR1 KGHSH and CDR2 LQKENI. Trimming left V 2 bases short and J 1 base short, with 8 bases between. The DNA of the CDR3 is TGTGCCAGCTCACCAGGGGAAGGGAACACTGAAGCTTTCTTT. Amino acid sequence: CASSPGEGNTEAFF.